This TCR beta chain was sequenced for a study of blood T cell repertoires in COVID-19. As handled by the study authors: Reference gene primer amplification gave estimated nucleated cell counts. Only in-frame clones appear in the TCRdb table, and some are missing; sequencing was by immunoSEQ multiplex PCR. The DNA gave D and trimming, while V, J and clone size come from that table. The repertoire has over 150,000 clones, more than 75% of them found once; the top ten carry about 2.6%. With 8 bases removed from V and 4 bases from J, the gap between germline ends came to 12 bases. From germline, CDR1 is MDHEN and CDR2 SYDVKM. The CDR3 spans 12 residues.

Sequencing was done on a sample of peripheral blood. This sequence joins TRBV28 and TRBJ2-7, with a tentative D call TRBD2 (6 bases). This receptor was identified in a man in his forties with active or convalescent COVID-19. This CDR3 reads CASAMGGYEQYF. The DNA of the CDR3 is TGTGCCAGCGCCATGGGAGGTTACGAGCAGTACTTC.